The clone carrying this T cell receptor beta chain was observed once. Its antigen is currently unknown. The data are from a study of vaccination and CD4 T cells after COVID-19. The overall study: Comprising six males and four females, the convalescent participants counted two Hispanic individuals among them.

Stated treatment: approximately 11-day PBMC culture with coronavirus spike peptide pools or control peptides (ViraFEST assay). The unexposed donor provided CD4+ T cells, which were taken before the COVID-19 pandemic (2011-2018). Cultured CD4+ T cell DNA was sequenced using the Oncomine TCR Beta short-read assay. Using its own MiXCR run on the PCR reads, TCRdb lists one record per CDR3 protein. The table lists approximately 6,100 distinct CDR3 sequences, roughly 40% of them singletons. Material: CD4+ T cells from blood, cultured in vitro. The sequence derives from a human donor in good health.

The CDR3 DNA follows: TGTGCCAGCAGCCCCACAGGGGAACGCGGTGAAAAACTGTTTTTT. Encoded protein: CASSPTGERGEKLFF. This chain connects TRBV5-6 to TRBJ1-4, with 7 bases identical to TRBD1. Germline V gene lookup returns CDR1 SGHDT and CDR2 YYEEEE. The CDR3 spans 15 residues. Germline trimming cut 4 bases from V and 7 bases from J; bases unmatched to any gene: 10.